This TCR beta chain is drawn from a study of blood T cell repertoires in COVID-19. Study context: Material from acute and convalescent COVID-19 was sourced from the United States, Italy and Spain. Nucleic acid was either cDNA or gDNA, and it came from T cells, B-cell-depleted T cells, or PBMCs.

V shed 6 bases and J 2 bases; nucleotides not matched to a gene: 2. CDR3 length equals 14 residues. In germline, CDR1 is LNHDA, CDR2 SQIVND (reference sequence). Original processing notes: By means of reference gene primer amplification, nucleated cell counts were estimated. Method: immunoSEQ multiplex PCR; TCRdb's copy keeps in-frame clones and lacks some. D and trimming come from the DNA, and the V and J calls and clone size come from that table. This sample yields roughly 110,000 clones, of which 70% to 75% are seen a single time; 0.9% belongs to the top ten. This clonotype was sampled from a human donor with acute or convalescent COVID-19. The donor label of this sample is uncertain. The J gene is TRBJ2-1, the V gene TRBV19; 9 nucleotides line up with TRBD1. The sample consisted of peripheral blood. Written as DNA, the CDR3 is TGTGCCAGTAGGGGACAGGGTCCCTACAATGAGCAGTTCTTC. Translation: CASRGQGPYNEQFF.